This is a list of T cell receptor beta chains from one sample in a study of blood T cell repertoires in COVID-19. Using immunoSEQ multiplex PCR, the repertoire was profiled, and TCRdb retains in-frame clones only, with some absent. Of under 30,000 clones listed, around 87% are singletons. The material sequenced was peripheral blood. The receptors shown here come from a human donor in a cohort sampled during active COVID-19. The donor label of this sample is uncertain. Both conserved end residues are part of each CDR3. The order of the fields is CDR3 protein, CDR3 DNA, clone size, D gene, V gene, J gene. D genes are given only for firm matches. Only part of the rows carry a size: once, few, many, or a class if the clone is expanded.

CDR3 protein: CSVDRGRNGYTF
CDR3 DNA: TGCAGCGTAGACAGGGGGCGAAATGGCTACACCTTC
clone size: once
D gene: TRBD1
V gene: TRBV29-1
J gene: TRBJ1-2

CDR3 protein: CASIRELVDEQYF
CDR3 DNA: TGTGCCAGCATTAGGGAGTTAGTCGACGAGCAGTACTTC
clone size: .
D gene: .
V gene: TRBV2
J gene: TRBJ2-7

CDR3 protein: CATSGTRSYNEQFF
CDR3 DNA: TGTGCCACCTCCGGGACTCGCTCCTACAATGAGCAGTTCTTC
clone size: .
D gene: .
V gene: TRBV15
J gene: TRBJ2-1

CDR3 protein: CASSLAGRQEETQYF
CDR3 DNA: TGCGCCAGCAGCTTGGCGGGGAGACAAGAAGAGACCCAGTACTTC
clone size: .
D gene: .
V gene: TRBV5-1
J gene: TRBJ2-5

CDR3 protein: CASSLRAGGTGELFF
CDR3 DNA: TGTGCCAGCAGCCTAAGGGCGGGAGGGACCGGGGAGCTGTTTTTT
clone size: .
D gene: TRBD2
V gene: TRBV6-6
J gene: TRBJ2-2

CDR3 protein: CATSRDTASGELFF
CDR3 DNA: TGTGCCACCAGCAGAGATACGGCTAGCGGGGAGCTGTTTTTT
clone size: few
D gene: .
V gene: TRBV15
J gene: TRBJ2-2

CDR3 protein: CASGLNEKQYF
CDR3 DNA: TGTGCTAGTGGTTTGAACGAGAAGCAGTACTTC
clone size: once
D gene: .
V gene: TRBV12-5
J gene: TRBJ2-7

CDR3 protein: CSVASVSGNTIYF
CDR3 DNA: TGCAGCGTTGCGTCAGTCTCTGGAAACACCATATATTTT
clone size: .
D gene: .
V gene: TRBV29-1
J gene: TRBJ1-3

CDR3 protein: CASSQWEGPGYTF
CDR3 DNA: TGTGCCAGCAGCCAATGGGAGGGCCCTGGCTACACCTTC
clone size: .
D gene: .
V gene: TRBV16
J gene: TRBJ1-2

CDR3 protein: CASSYSGHSGNTIYF
CDR3 DNA: TGTGCCAGCAGCTATTCCGGACACTCTGGAAACACCATATATTTT
clone size: .
D gene: .
V gene: TRBV11-3
J gene: TRBJ1-3

CDR3 protein: CASTLWSGQDGELFF
CDR3 DNA: TGTGCCAGCACTCTCTGGTCAGGGCAGGACGGGGAGCTGTTTTTT
clone size: .
D gene: .
V gene: TRBV2
J gene: TRBJ2-2